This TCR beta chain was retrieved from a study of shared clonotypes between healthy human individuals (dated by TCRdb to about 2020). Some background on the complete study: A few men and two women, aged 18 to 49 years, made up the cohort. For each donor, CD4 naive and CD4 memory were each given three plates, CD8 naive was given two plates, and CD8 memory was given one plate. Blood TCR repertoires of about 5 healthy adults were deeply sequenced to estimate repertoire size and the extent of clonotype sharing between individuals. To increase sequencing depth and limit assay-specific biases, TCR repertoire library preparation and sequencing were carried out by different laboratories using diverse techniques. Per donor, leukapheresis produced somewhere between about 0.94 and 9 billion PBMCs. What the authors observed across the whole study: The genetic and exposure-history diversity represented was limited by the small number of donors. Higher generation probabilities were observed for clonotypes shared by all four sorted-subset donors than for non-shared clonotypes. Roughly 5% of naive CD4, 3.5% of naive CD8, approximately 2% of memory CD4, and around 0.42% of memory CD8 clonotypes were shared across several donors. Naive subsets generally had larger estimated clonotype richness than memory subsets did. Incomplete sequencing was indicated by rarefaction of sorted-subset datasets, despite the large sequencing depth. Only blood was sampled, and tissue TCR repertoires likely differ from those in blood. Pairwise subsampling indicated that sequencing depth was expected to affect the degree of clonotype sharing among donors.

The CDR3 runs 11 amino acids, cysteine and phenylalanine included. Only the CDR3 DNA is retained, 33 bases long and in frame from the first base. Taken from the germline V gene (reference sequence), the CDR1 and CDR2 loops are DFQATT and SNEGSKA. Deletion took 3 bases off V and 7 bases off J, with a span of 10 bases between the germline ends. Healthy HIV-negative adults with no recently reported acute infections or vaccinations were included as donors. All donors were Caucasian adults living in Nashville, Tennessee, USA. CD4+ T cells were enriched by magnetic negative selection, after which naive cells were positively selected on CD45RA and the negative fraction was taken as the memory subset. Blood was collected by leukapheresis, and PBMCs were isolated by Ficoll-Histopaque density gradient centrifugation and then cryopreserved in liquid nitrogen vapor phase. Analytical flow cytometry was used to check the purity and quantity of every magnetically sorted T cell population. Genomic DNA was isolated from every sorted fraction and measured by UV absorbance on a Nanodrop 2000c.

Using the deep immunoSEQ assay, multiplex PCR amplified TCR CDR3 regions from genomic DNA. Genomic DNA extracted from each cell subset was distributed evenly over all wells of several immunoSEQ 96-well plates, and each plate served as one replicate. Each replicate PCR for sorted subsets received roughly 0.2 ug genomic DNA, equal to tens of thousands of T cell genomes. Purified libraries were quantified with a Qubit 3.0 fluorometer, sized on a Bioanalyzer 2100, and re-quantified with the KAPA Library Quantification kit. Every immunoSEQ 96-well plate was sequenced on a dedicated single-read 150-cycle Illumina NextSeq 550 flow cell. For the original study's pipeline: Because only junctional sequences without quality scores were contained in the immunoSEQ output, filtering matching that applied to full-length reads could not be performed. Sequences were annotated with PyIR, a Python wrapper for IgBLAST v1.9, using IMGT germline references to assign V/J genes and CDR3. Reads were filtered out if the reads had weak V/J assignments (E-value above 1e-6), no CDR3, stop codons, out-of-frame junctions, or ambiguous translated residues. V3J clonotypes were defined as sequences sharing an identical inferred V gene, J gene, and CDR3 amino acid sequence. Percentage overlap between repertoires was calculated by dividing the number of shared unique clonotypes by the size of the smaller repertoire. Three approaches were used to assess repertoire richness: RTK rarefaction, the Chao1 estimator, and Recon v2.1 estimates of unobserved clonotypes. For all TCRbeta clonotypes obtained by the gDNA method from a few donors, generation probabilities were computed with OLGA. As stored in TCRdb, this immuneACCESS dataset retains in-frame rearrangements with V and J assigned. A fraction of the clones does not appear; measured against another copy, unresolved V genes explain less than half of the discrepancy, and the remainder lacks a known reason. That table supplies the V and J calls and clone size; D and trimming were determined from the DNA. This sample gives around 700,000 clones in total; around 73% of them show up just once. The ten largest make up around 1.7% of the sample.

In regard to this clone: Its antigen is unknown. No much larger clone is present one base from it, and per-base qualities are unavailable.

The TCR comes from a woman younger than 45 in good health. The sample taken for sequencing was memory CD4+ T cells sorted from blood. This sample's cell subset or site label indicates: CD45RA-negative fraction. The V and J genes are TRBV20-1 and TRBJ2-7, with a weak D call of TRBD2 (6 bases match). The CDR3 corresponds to CSARGTWEQYF. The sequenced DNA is TGCAGTGCTAGGGGGACTTGGGAGCAGTACTTC.